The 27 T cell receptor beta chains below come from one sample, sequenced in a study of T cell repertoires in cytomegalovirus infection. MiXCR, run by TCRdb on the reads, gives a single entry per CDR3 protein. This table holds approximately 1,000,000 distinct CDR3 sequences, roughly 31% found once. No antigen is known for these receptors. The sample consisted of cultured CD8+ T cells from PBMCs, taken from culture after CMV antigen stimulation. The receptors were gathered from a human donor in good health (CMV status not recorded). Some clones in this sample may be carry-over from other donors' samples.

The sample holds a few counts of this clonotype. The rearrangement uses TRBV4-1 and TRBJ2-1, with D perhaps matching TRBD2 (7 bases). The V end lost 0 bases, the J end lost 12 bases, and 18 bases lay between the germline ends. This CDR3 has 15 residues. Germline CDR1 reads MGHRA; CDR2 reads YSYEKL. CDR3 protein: CASSQDRRGQVGQFF. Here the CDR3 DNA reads TGCGCCAGCAGCCAAGATAGGCGGGGGCAAGTTGGGCAGTTCTTC.

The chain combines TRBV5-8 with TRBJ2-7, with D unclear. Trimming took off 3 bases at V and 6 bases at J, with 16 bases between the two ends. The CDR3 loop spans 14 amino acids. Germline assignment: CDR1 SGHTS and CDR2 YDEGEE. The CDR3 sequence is CASSSTPSVREQYF. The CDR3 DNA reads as TGTGCCAGCAGCTCGACACCGTCAGTCCGCGAGCAGTACTTC.

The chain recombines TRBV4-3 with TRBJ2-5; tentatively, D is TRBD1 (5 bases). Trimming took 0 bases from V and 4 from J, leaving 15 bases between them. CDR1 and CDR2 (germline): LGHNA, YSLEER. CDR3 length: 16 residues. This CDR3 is CASSQDLRTTRETQYF. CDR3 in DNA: TGCGCCAGCAGCCAAGATCTCCGGACAACAAGAGAGACCCAGTACTTC.

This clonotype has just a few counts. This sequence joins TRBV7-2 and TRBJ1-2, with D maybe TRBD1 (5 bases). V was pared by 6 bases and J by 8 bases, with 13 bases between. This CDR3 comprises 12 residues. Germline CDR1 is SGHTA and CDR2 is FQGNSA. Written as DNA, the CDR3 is TGTGCCAGCAGTCCCCCAGGGAGCGGCTACACCTTC. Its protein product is CASSPPGSGYTF.

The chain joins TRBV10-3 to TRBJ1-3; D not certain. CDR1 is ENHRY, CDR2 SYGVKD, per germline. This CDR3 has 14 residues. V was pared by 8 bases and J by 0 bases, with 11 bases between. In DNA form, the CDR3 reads TGTGCCATCGAGGAGGATCACTCTGGAAACACCATATATTTT. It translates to CAIEEDHSGNTIYF.

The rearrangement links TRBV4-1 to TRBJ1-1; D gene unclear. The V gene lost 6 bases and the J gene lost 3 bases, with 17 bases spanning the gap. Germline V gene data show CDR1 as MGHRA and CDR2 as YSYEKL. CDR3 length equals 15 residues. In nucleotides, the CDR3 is TGCGCCAGCAGTGCGTCCGAGCGACTTTACACTGAAGCTTTCTTT. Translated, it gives CASSASERLYTEAFF.

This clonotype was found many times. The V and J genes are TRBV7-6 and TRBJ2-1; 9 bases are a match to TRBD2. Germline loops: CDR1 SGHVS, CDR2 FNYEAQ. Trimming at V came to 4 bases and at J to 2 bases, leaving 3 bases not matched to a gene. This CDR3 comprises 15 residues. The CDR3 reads CASSWSGGPYNEQFF. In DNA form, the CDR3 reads TGTGCCAGCAGCTGGAGCGGGGGGCCCTACAATGAGCAGTTCTTC.

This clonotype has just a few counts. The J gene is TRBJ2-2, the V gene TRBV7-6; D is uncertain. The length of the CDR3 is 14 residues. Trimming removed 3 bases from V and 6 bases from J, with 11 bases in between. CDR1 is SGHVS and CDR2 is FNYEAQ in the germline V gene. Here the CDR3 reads CASSFLDSPGELFF. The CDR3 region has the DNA TGTGCCAGCAGCTTCCTAGATTCTCCCGGGGAGCTGTTTTTT.

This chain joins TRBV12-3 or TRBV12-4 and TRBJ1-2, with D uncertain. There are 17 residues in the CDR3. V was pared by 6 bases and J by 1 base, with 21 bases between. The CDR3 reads CASSLRAGRTYNYGYTF. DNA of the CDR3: TGTGCCAGCAGCCTTAGGGCCGGGAGAACATATAACTATGGCTACACCTTC.

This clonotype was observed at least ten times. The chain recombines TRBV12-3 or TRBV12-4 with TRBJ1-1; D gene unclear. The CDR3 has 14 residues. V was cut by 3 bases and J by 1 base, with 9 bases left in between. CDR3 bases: TGTGCCAGCAGTTTCCGTTTCGGGAACACTGAAGCTTTCTTT. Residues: CASSFRFGNTEAFF.

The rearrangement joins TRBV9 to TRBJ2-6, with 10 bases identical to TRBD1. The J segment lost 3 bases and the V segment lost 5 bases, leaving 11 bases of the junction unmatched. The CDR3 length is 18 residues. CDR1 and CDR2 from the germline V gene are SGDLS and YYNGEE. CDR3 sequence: CASRDRDRGNYGANVLTF. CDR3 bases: TGTGCCAGCAGGGACCGGGACAGGGGTAATTATGGGGCCAACGTCCTGACTTTC.

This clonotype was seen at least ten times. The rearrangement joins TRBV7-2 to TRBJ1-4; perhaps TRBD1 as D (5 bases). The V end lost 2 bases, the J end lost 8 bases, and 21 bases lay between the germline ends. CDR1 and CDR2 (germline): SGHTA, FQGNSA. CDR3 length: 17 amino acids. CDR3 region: CASSLSPLPRVREKLFF. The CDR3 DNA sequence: TGTGCCAGCAGCTTAAGCCCGCTGCCCAGGGTGCGGGAAAAACTGTTTTTT. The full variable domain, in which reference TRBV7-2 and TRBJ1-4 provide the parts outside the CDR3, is GAGVSQSPSNKVTEKGKDVELRCDPISGHTALYWYRQSLGQGLEFLIYFQGNSAPDKSGLPSDRFSAERTGGSVSTLTIQRTQQEDSAVYLCASSLSPLPRVREKLFFGSGTQLSVL.

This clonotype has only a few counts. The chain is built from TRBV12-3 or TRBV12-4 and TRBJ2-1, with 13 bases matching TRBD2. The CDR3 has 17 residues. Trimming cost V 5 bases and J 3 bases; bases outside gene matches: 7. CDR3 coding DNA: TGTGCCAGCAGTGCGACTAGCGGGGGGCCCGACTACAATGAGCAGTTCTTC. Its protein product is CASSATSGGPDYNEQFF.

CDR3 nucleotides: TGTGCCAGCACCGGACAGAACACAGATACGCAGTATTTT. Translated, it gives CASTGQNTDTQYF. The chain uses TRBV6-2 or TRBV6-3 and TRBJ2-3; D is perhaps TRBD1 (6 bases). Trimming stripped 7 bases from V and 2 bases from J, with 10 bases between. Germline CDR1 MNHEY, CDR2 SVGEGT. The length of the CDR3 is 13 residues.

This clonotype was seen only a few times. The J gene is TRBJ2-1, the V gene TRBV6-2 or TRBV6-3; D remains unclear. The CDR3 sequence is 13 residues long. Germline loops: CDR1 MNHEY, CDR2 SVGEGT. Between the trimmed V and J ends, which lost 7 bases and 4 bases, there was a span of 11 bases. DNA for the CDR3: TGTGCCAGCAAAGTTCTGGATTACAATGAGCAGTTCTTC. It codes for CASKVLDYNEQFF.

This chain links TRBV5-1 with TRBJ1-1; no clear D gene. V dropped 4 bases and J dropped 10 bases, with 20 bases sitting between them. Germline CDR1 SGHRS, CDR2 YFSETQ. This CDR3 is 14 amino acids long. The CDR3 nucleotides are TGCGCCAGCAGCCGGGGTTTCGCTGGGGAGAGAGCTTTCTTT. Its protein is CASSRGFAGERAFF.

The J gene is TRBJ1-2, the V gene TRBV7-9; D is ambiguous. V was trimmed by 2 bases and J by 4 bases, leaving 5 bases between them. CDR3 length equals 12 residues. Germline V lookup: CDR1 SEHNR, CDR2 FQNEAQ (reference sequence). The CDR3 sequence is CASSLNVYGYTF. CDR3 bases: TGTGCCAGCAGCTTAAACGTCTATGGCTACACCTTC.

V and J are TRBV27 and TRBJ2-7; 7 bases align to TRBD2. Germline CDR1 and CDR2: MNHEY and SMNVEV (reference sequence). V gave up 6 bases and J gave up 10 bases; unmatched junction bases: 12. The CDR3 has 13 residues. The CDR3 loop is CASSPGRGDHQYV. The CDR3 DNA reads TGTGCCAGCAGCCCGGGCCGGGGGGACCACCAGTACGTC.

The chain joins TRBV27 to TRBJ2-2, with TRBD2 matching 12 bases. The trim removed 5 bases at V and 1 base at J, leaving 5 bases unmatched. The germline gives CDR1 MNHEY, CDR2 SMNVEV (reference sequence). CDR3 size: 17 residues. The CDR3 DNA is TGTGCCAGCAGTACCCTGGGACTAGCGGGGAACACCGGGGAGCTGTTTTTT. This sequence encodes CASSTLGLAGNTGELFF.

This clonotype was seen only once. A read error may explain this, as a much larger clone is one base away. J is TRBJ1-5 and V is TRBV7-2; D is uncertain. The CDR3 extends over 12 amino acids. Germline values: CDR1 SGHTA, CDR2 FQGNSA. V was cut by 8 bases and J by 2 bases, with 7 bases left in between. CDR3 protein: CASGCGNQPQHF. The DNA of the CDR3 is TGTGCCAGCGGTTGTGGCAATCAGCCCCAGCATTTT.

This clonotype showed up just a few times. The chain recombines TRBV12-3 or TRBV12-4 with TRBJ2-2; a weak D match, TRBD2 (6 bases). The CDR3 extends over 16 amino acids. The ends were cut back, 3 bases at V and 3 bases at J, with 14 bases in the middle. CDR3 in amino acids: CASSFFAGNYTGELFF. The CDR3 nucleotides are TGTGCCAGCAGTTTTTTTGCGGGAAATTACACCGGGGAGCTGTTTTTT.

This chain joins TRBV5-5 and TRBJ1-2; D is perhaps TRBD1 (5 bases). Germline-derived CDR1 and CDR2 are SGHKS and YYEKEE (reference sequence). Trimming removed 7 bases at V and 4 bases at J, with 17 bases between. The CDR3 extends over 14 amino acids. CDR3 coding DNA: TGTGCCAGCGGCCTCCAAGGGGCGGCCTATGGCTACACCTTC. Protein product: CASGLQGAAYGYTF.

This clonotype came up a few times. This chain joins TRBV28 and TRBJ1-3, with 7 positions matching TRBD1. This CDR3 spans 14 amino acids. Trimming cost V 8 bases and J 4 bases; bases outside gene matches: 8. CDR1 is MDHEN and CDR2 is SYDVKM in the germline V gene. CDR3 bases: TGTGCCAGCGGCAAGAGGGGACAGGGAAACACCATATATTTT. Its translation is CASGKRGQGNTIYF.

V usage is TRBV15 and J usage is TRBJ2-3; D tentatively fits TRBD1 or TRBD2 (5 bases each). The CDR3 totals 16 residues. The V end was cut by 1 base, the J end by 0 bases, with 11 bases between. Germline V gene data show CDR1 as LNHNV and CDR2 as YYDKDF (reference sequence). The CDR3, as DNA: TGTGCCACCAGCAGAGGGTCGGGGCTGAGCACAGATACGCAGTATTTT. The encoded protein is CATSRGSGLSTDTQYF.

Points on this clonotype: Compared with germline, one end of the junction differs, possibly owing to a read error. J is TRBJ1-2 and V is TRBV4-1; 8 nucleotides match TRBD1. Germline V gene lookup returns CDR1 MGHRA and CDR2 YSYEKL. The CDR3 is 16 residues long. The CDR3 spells CASSQAPGQDYYGYTF. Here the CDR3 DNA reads TGTGCCAGCAGCCAGGCACCGGGACAGGATTACTATGGCTACACCTTC.

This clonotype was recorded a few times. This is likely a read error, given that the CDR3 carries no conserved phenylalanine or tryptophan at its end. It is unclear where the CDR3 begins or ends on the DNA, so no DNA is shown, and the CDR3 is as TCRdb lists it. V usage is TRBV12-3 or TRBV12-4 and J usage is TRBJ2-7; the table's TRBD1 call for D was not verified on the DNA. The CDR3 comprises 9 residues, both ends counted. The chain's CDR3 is CASSSMTRT.

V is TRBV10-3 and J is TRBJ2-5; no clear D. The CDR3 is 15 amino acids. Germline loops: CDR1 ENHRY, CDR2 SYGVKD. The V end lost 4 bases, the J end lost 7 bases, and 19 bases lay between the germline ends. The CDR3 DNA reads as TGTGCCATCAGTGTGGTGCTTCAGGCGAGAGGGACCCAGTACTTC. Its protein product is CAISVVLQARGTQYF.